Sequencing of this T cell receptor beta chain was carried out in a study of cytomegalovirus exposure and HLA in healthy donors. PCR used 60 Vbeta primers and 13 Jbeta primers. Assay: immunoSEQ multiplex PCR; the TCRdb copy retains only in-frame clones and omits some. The sample contains around 250,000 clones, about 86% of which appear only once. Broader study findings: Relative to the approximately 700-donor mean, N-insertions were reportedly fewer in an Asian-associated ancestry cluster in a later analysis.

Trimming at V came to 7 bases and at J to 0 bases, leaving 5 bases not matched to a gene. The CDR3 runs to 15 residues. Per germline, CDR1 MNHNS and CDR2 SASEGT. As regards this clone: The antigen is not known.

This chain joins TRBV6-1 and TRBJ2-3; 9 bases map to TRBD2. The source of this sequence is a woman aged 55 to 70 in good health and CMV-seropositive. Specimen: PBMCs. The CDR3 region is CASNRLAASTDTQYF. For the CDR3, the DNA is TGTGCCAGCAATAGACTAGCGGCTAGCACAGATACGCAGTATTTT.